This TCR beta chain is drawn from a study of PD-1 blockade in classical Hodgkin lymphoma. Regarding time point: cycle 4 day 1 (C4D1), after 5 to 7 weeks of nivolumab. Every patient was affected by relapse after autologous stem cell transplantation, while exposure to brentuximab vedotin was not uniform. This clone is termed large (0.1 to 1%). Assay used: immunoSEQ multiplex PCR; TCRdb lists only in-frame clones, some missing. The table shows some 48,000 clones, with 70% to 80% occurring only once. The CDR3 has 11 residues. Germline V gene data show CDR1 as SQVTM and CDR2 as ANQGSEA. The germline V and J ends were trimmed by 5 bases and 2 bases, with 6 bases remaining between them.

The sequence was obtained from a human donor with classical Hodgkin lymphoma. This sample comprised peripheral blood mononuclear cells (PBMCs), obtained before the fourth cycle of nivolumab. V is TRBV29-1 and J is TRBJ1-1, with D unclear. DNA for the CDR3: TGCAGCGTTAAACCAAACACTGAAGCTTTCTTT. Its translation is CSVKPNTEAFF. The whole variable domain, remainder taken from reference TRBV29-1 and TRBJ1-1, is SAVISQKPSRDICQRGTSLTIQCQVDSQVTMMFWYRQQPGQSLTLIATANQGSEATYESGFVIDKFPISRPNLTFSTLTVSNMSPEDSSIYLCSVKPNTEAFFGQGTRLTVV.